This entry lists 18 T cell receptor beta chains sequenced from one sample in a study of vaccination and CD4 T cells after COVID-19. Oncomine TCR Beta short-read sequencing was applied to DNA from cultured CD4+ T cells. Each CDR3 protein is one row after TCRdb ran MiXCR on the PCR reads. The data show approximately 15,000 distinct CDR3 sequences, around 50% seen once. No antigen is known for these receptors. Treatment in this sample: roughly 11-day PBMC culture with coronavirus spike peptide pools or control peptides (ViraFEST assay). Sequencing was performed on CD4+ T cells from blood, cultured in vitro. These receptors originate from a human donor who had recovered from COVID-19.

The chain couples TRBV28 to TRBJ2-1; TRBD2 matches at 10 bases. V shed 7 bases, J shed 10 bases, and the junction held 10 bases outside the gene matches. The CDR3 has 14 amino acids. The germline gives CDR1 MDHEN, CDR2 SYDVKM. CDR3: CASNRLAGEGEQFF. CDR3 coding DNA: TGTGCCAGCAATAGACTAGCGGGCGAAGGAGAGCAGTTCTTC.

This clonotype was seen a few times. The V call is TRBV12-3 or TRBV12-4, the J call TRBJ1-2; D may be TRBD1 (6 bases). V was clipped by 6 bases and J by 5 bases, with 19 bases between them. The CDR3 has 15 amino acids. CDR3 nucleotide sequence: TGTGCCAGCAGGGAGTCAGGGGCGGGGTTTTATGGCTACACCTTC. Translating gives CASRESGAGFYGYTF.

For the CDR3, the DNA is TGTGCCAGCAGTTACTCGAGAGGCGAACAGGGAAATCAGCCCCAGCATTTT. Amino acids: CASSYSRGEQGNQPQHF. The gene calls are TRBV6-2 or TRBV6-3 and TRBJ1-5; D might be TRBD1 (6 bases). CDR1 and CDR2 (germline): MNHEY, SVGEGT. The CDR3 has 17 residues. Trimming removed 0 bases at V and 4 bases at J, with 16 bases between.

This clonotype was observed a handful of times. The J gene is TRBJ1-6, the V gene TRBV6-2 or TRBV6-3, with 7 positions matching TRBD1. The CDR3 is 15 residues long. Losses at the gene ends were 2 bases for V and 6 bases for J; bases not matched to a gene: 4. Germline CDR1 is MNHEY and CDR2 is SVGEGT. In DNA, the CDR3 is TGTGCCAGCAGTTACGGGACAGCGGGTAATTCACCCCTCCACTTT. This codes for CASSYGTAGNSPLHF.

This clonotype is labeled as medium-sized. This chain uses TRBV6-5 with TRBJ2-1, with 7 nucleotides matching TRBD1. The V and J ends lost 4 bases and 7 bases, in that order; junction bases with no gene match: 4. The CDR3 totals 13 residues. Germline CDR1 MNHEY, CDR2 SVGAGI. In DNA form, the CDR3 reads TGTGCCAGCAGTTCGACAGGGAGTAATGAGCAGTTCTTC. Its translation is CASSSTGSNEQFF.

The chain joins TRBV4-1 to TRBJ1-5; tentatively, D is TRBD1 (5 bases). The CDR3 extends over 17 amino acids. Germline CDR1 reads MGHRA; CDR2 reads YSYEKL. With 4 bases removed from V and 6 bases from J, the gap between germline ends came to 22 bases. CDR3 loop: CASSRLGDLQGGQPQHF. CDR3 coding DNA: TGCGCCAGCAGCCGACTTGGGGATCTTCAGGGCGGTCAGCCCCAGCATTTT.

This clonotype has a single count. This chain links TRBV20-1 with TRBJ2-7; no definite D call. Germline V CDR1 and CDR2: DFQATT, SNEGSKA (reference sequence). V was pared by 1 base and J by 6 bases, with 13 bases between. The CDR3 totals 13 residues. The CDR3 DNA sequence: TGCAGTGCTAGAGTTCCCACGGGCCTCGAGCAGTACTTC. Translating it yields CSARVPTGLEQYF.

The V gene is TRBV20-1, the J gene TRBJ2-5; 8 bases fit TRBD2. V shed 2 bases, J shed 1 base, and the junction held 3 bases outside the gene matches. Germline V lookup: CDR1 DFQATT, CDR2 SNEGSKA (reference sequence). The length of the CDR3 is 14 residues. The chain's CDR3 is CSARLTSGQETQYF. The CDR3 DNA sequence: TGCAGTGCTAGACTCACTAGCGGCCAAGAGACCCAGTACTTC.

The chain combines TRBV6-2 or TRBV6-3 with TRBJ1-5; D gene unclear. The CDR3 runs 13 residues. The V gene's germline CDR1 is MNHEY and CDR2 SVGEGT. Trimming stripped 8 bases from V and 2 bases from J, with 10 bases between. In DNA, the CDR3 is TGTGCCAGCTGGGATTCGGGCAATCAGCCCCAGCATTTT. This gives the protein CASWDSGNQPQHF.

This chain connects TRBV27 to TRBJ1-5; possible D gene TRBD1, 5 bases. The CDR3 has 18 amino acids. Deletions cut 4 bases from V and 1 base from J, with 20 bases between. Looked up from germline, CDR1 is MNHEY and CDR2 is SMNVEV (reference sequence). The CDR3 coding sequence is TGTGCCAGCAGTTCCCGCGCTCAGGGTAGGAACAGCAATCAGCCCCAGCATTTT. Translated, it gives CASSSRAQGRNSNQPQHF.

The sample holds a few counts of this clonotype. DNA for the CDR3: TGTGCCAGCAGTGAACCTGGCACAGGGATTGTCATTCAGTACTTC. Its protein is CASSEPGTGIVIQYF. The V and J genes are TRBV6-1 and TRBJ2-4; possible D gene TRBD1, 6 bases. The CDR3 totals 15 residues. Germline assignment: CDR1 MNHNS and CDR2 SASEGT. V was trimmed by 2 bases and J by 9 bases, leaving 17 bases between them.

V is TRBV6-5 and J is TRBJ1-3; a weak D match, TRBD1 (6 bases). Germline CDR1 and CDR2: MNHEY and SVGAGI. Trimming shortened V by 0 bases and J by 8 bases, and 14 bases separated the two germline ends. CDR3 length: 15 amino acids. CDR3 DNA sequence: TGTGCCAGCAGTTACTCGAAGGGGGTTGTGCACACCATATATTTT. Translated: CASSYSKGVVHTIYF.

This clonotype was seen a few times. The rearrangement links TRBV11-2 to TRBJ2-3; no clear D. The CDR3 loop spans 13 amino acids. Between the trimmed V and J ends, which lost 0 bases and 4 bases, there was a span of 5 bases. Germline CDR1 and CDR2: SGHAT and FQNNGV. The CDR3 region is CASSLDRPDTQYF. CDR3 nucleotide sequence: TGTGCCAGCAGCTTAGATCGGCCAGATACGCAGTATTTT.

The V gene is TRBV2, the J gene TRBJ2-1; D assignment may be TRBD1 or TRBD2 (6 bases each). Trimming pared 8 bases from V and 6 bases from J, leaving 20 bases between. The CDR3 is made up of 15 amino acids. Germline assignment: CDR1 SNHLY and CDR2 FYNNEI. CDR3 nucleotide sequence: TGTGCCAGCGGGTCCGCGGGACACCTTAGCAATGAGCAGTTCTTC. This codes for CASGSAGHLSNEQFF.

V usage is TRBV4-3 and J usage is TRBJ2-3, with TRBD2 matching 8 bases. The trim removed 2 bases at V and 5 bases at J, leaving 6 bases unmatched. This CDR3 comprises 15 residues. The germline CDR1 and CDR2 sequences are LGHNA and YSLEER. DNA of the CDR3: TGCGCCAGCAGCCAATCGGGAGGGCCGCGAGATACGCAGTATTTT. Protein: CASSQSGGPRDTQYF.

The rearrangement uses TRBV7-9 and TRBJ1-2; 7 nucleotides align to TRBD1. The CDR3 has 16 amino acids. CDR1 and CDR2 (germline): SEHNR, FQNEAQ (reference sequence). The trim removed 1 base at V and 4 bases at J, leaving 9 bases unmatched. The CDR3 is CASSLGGGGISYGYTF. The CDR3 DNA reads as TGTGCCAGCAGCTTAGGCGGAGGGGGCATCAGCTATGGCTACACCTTC.

The table lists this clonotype with a few counts. CDR3 in DNA: TGTGCCAGTAGTCCTTCCCGGGGGCCCCAGCATTTT. Translated, it gives CASSPSRGPQHF. V usage is TRBV19 and J usage is TRBJ1-5; no clear D gene. The CDR3 loop spans 12 amino acids. Trimming shortened V by 5 bases and J by 9 bases, and 11 bases separated the two germline ends. Germline V gene data show CDR1 as LNHDA and CDR2 as SQIVND (reference sequence).

The chain is built from TRBV12-3 or TRBV12-4 and TRBJ1-1; D might be TRBD1 (6 bases). V lost 5 bases and J lost 1, with 23 bases in between. The length of the CDR3 is 18 residues. CDR3: CASSPKGQGIRANTEAFF. CDR3 bases: TGTGCCAGCAGTCCGAAAGGCCAGGGGATTAGGGCGAACACTGAAGCTTTCTTT.